One T cell receptor beta chain is described in this entry. In germline, CDR1 is SGHDT, CDR2 YYEEEE. This CDR3 is built from 16 residues. This specimen belongs to a study of blood T cells in healthy people across ages. Next came a second PCR, run for about 6 to 12 cycles, which used a sample-barcoded 5' primer along with a J-beta primer mix. Each CDR3 protein is one row after TCRdb ran MiXCR on the 5' RACE reads. The sample carries hundreds of thousands of distinct CDR3 sequences, 56% recorded once. The sequenced material came from blood. V and J are TRBV5-6 and TRBJ2-5; 9 nucleotides line up with TRBD2. The DNA end is a closer match to TRBJ2-7, so the J assignment may be wrong. The source is a man in his forties or fifties in good health. The CDR3 DNA follows: TGTGCCAGCAGCTCCCCCAGTAGTAGCGGGAGCTACGAGCAGTACTTC. It encodes CASSSPSSSGSYEQYF.